The 4 T cell receptor beta chains below come from one sample, sequenced in a study of blood T cells in healthy people across ages. Together with a sample-barcoded 5' primer, a J-beta primer mix was included in a second PCR lasting about 6 to 11 cycles. TCRdb re-called the 5' RACE reads with MiXCR, one entry per CDR3 protein. The sample lists 590,000 or so distinct CDR3 sequences, approximately 30% occurring once. The material sequenced was blood. The receptors were gathered from a woman over 75 in good health.

Concerning this clonotype itself: A much larger clone sits a single nucleotide away, making a read error possible. The V gene is TRBV12-3 or TRBV12-4, the J gene TRBJ2-7; TRBD2 is a possible D gene (6 bases). Between the trimmed V and J ends, which lost 11 bases and 2 bases, there was a span of 25 bases. This CDR3 has 16 amino acids. CDR3 DNA sequence: TGTGCCGGCTCGGCGGAACCGGATTGGGGGGCCTACGAGCAGTACTTC. Translated: CAGSAEPDWGAYEQYF.

This clonotype came up a few times. A much bigger clone sits one base away, suggesting this may be a read error. The V gene is TRBV6-2 or TRBV6-3, the J gene TRBJ2-1, with 8 bases lining up with TRBD1. Matching the DNA end better, TRBJ2-7 makes the J call doubtful. Germline-derived CDR1 and CDR2 are MNHEY and SVGEGT. This CDR3 is built from 16 residues. This CDR3 reads CASSYSRTGSYNEQYF. CDR3 bases: TGTGCCAGCAGTTACTCTAGGACAGGGTCCTACAATGAGCAGTACTTC.

This clonotype was recorded a few times. V and J are TRBV4-1 and TRBJ2-7, with 8 bases lining up with TRBD1. V lost 1 base and J lost 3; bases outside the gene matches: 5. The CDR3 has 15 residues. Germline V gene data show CDR1 as MGHRA and CDR2 as YSYEKL. CDR3 region: CASSQGGQALYEQYF. The CDR3 DNA follows: TGCGCCAGCAGCCAAGGGGGACAGGCCCTCTACGAGCAGTACTTC.

On this clonotype: A read error is possible here, since a much larger clone lies one base away. The rearrangement uses TRBV7-3 and TRBJ2-4, with D perhaps being TRBD1 or TRBD2 (5 bases each). This CDR3 has 14 residues. The germline V and J ends were trimmed by 6 bases and 13 bases, with 22 bases remaining between them. Germline CDR1 reads SGHTA; CDR2 reads FQGTGA. This CDR3 reads CASSEQAGDREQYF. Here the CDR3 DNA reads TGTGCCAGCAGTGAACAGGCCGGGGACCGAGAGCAGTACTTC.